This note documents a single T cell receptor (beta chain) sequence. The sample originates from a study of cytomegalovirus exposure and HLA in healthy donors. The PCR employed 60 Vbeta primers together with 13 Jbeta primers. Generated by immunoSEQ multiplex PCR, the TCRdb table keeps only in-frame clones and is missing some. Of 250,000 to 350,000 clones listed, roughly 80% were seen once; the top ten hold roughly 0.31%. The CDR3 contains 15 residues. Germline CDR1 reads MNHEY; CDR2 reads SVGAGI. V was pared by 7 bases and J by 0 bases, with 8 bases of the junction left unmatched. Sequencing was performed on PBMCs. The rearrangement uses TRBV6-5 and TRBJ2-5, with TRBD2 matching over 7 bases. The sequence derives from a girl aged 2 to 10 in good health and CMV-seronegative. The CDR3 sequence is CASKSVGLNQETQYF. The DNA of the CDR3 is TGTGCCAGCAAGTCGGTGGGACTAAACCAAGAGACCCAGTACTTC.